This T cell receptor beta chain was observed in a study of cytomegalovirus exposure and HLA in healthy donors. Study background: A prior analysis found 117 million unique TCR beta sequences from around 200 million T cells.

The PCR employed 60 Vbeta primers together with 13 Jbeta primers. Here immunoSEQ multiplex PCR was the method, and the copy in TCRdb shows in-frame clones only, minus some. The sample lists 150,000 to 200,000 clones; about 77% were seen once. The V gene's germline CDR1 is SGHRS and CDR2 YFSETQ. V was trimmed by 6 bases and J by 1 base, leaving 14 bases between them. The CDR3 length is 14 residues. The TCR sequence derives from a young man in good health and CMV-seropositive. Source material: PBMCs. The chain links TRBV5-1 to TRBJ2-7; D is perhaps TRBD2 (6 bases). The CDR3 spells CASKEGTTSYEQYF. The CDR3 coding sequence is TGCGCCAGCAAGGAGGGCACTACTTCCTACGAGCAGTACTTC.